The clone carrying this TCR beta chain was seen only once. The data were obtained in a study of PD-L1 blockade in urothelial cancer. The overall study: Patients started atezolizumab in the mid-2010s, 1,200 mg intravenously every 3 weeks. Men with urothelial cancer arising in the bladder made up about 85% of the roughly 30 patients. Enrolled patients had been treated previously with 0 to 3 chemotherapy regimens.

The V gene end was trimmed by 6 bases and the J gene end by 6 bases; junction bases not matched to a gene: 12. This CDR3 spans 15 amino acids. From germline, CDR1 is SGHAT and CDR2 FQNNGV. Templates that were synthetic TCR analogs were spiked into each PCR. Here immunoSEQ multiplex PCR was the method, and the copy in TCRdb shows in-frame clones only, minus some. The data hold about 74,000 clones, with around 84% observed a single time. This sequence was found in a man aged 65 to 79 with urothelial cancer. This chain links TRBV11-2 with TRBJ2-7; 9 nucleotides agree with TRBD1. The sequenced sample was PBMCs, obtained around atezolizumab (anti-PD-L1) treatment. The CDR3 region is CASRKARDRASEQYF. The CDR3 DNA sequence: TGTGCCAGCAGGAAAGCCCGGGACAGGGCTTCCGAGCAGTACTTC.